One and the same sample provided the 5 T cell receptor beta chains below, sequenced in a study of cytomegalovirus exposure and HLA in healthy donors. Amplification used 60 Vbeta primers and 13 Jbeta primers. Sequencing was performed with immunoSEQ multiplex PCR; in TCRdb, only in-frame clones are kept and a portion is missing. The table lists about 120,000 clones, 74% of them singletons. Sample: PBMCs. These receptors all stem from a human donor in good health.

This clone was counted once. The genes are TRBV27 and TRBJ2-2, with a possible D match to TRBD1 (5 bases). Germline lookup yields CDR1 MNHEY and CDR2 SMNVEV (reference sequence). V dropped 7 bases and J dropped 6 bases, with 18 bases sitting between them. The CDR3 spans 15 residues. In nucleotides, the CDR3 is TGTGCCAGCACCCTCGGTGCAGGGTGGTCCGGGGAGCTGTTTTTT. Residues: CASTLGAGWSGELFF.

This clone occurred a few times. V usage is TRBV25-1 and J usage is TRBJ2-1; 8 nucleotides match TRBD2. Germline V CDR1 and CDR2: MGHDK, SYGVNS. The CDR3 has 14 amino acids. V lost 4 bases to trimming and J lost 2 bases; unmatched junction nucleotides: 1. CDR3 residues: CASSGGLAYNEQFF. CDR3 in DNA: TGTGCCAGCAGTGGGGGACTAGCCTACAATGAGCAGTTCTTC. The full variable domain, completed using reference TRBV25-1 and TRBJ2-1, is EADIYQTPRYLVIGTGKKITLECSQTMGHDKMYWYQQDPGMELHLIHYSYGVNSTEKGDLSSESTVSRIRTEHFPLTLESARPSHTSQYLCASSGGLAYNEQFFGPGTRLTVL.

The chain is built from TRBV29-1 and TRBJ2-7; 11 nucleotides match TRBD1. Germline V gene lookup returns CDR1 SQVTM and CDR2 ANQGSEA. The ends lost 6 bases at V and 1 base at J; junction bases unmatched: 2. This CDR3 region has 13 residues. The CDR3 protein is CSVGQGASYEQYF. CDR3 sequence (DNA): TGCAGCGTCGGACAGGGGGCTTCCTACGAGCAGTACTTC.

In its sample, this clone was seen once. The chain carries TRBV29-1 and TRBJ2-3, with 8 bases lining up with TRBD1. Germline assignment: CDR1 SQVTM and CDR2 ANQGSEA. This CDR3 is built from 13 residues. V was clipped by 7 bases and J by 1 base; unmatched bases: 4. CDR3 sequence (DNA): TGCAGCGCCGACAGGGGAGGCACAGATACGCAGTATTTT. Its translation: CSADRGGTDTQYF.

The rearrangement links TRBV4-3 to TRBJ1-2; weak D call: TRBD1 (5 bases). From germline, CDR1 is LGHNA and CDR2 YSLEER. V gave up 0 bases and J gave up 2 bases, with 10 bases separating them. The CDR3 spans 15 residues. The CDR3 nucleotides are TGCGCCAGCAGCCAAGATTACAGGCAAAACTATGGCTACACCTTC. This encodes CASSQDYRQNYGYTF.